This T cell receptor beta chain was obtained from a study of T cells in Graves' hyperthyroidism and ophthalmopathy. Each person with ophthalmopathy scored at least 3 on the Clinical Activity Score, reached NOSPECS grade 4 or higher, and had been ill under 3 months. Clinical symptoms, serum thyroxine, TRAb, thyroid ultrasound and orbital computed tomography informed diagnoses. Germline-derived CDR1 and CDR2 are SGHAT and FQNNGV. This CDR3 is 16 amino acids long. J lost 4 bases, V lost 5 bases, and 9 bases had no gene match. Amplification of TCR beta CDR3 regions was performed using RNA transcripts as template. During a first-round RT-PCR of the TCR CDR3, the HTBI primer set was used. TCRdb analysed the multiplex PCR reads with MiXCR anew, one entry per CDR3 protein. This repertoire shows approximately 380,000 distinct CDR3 sequences, roughly 13% found once; its top ten account for 28%. Study-wide points: In the analysis, a 13 V-J model separated ophthalmopathy from stable hyperthyroidism.

This clonotype has ten or more counts. Its target is not known. The clonotype was recovered from a man aged 50 to 59 with Graves' ophthalmopathy. The source material was blood. The J gene is TRBJ2-3, the V gene TRBV11-2; 10 bases line up with TRBD1. CDR3 DNA: TGTGCCAGCAGCGCGACCGGGACAGGGGTTCCAGATACGCAGTATTTT. Protein sequence: CASSATGTGVPDTQYF.